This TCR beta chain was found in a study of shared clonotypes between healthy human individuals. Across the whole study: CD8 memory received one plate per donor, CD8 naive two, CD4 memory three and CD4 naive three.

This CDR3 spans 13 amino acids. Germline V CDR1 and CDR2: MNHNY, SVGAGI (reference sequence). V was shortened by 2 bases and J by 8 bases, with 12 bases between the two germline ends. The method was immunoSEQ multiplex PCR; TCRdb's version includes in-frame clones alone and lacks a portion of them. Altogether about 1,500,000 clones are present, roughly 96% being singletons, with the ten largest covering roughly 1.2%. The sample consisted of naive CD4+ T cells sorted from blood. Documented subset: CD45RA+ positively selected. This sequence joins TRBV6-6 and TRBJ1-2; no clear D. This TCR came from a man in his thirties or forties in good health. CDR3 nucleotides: TGTGCCAGCAGTTACCTAGGGATGGGCGGCTACACCTTC. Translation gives CASSYLGMGGYTF.